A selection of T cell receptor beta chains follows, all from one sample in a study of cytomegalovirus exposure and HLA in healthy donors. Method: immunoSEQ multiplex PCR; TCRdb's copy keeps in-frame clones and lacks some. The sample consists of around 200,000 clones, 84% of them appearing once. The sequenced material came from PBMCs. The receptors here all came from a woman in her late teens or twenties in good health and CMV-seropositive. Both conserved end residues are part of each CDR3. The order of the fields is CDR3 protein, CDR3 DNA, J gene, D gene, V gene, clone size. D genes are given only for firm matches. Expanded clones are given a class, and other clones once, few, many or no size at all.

CDR3aa: CASSFYAGSTDTQYF
CDR3nt: TGTGCCAGCAGCTTTTATGCGGGGAGCACAGATACGCAGTATTTT
j_gene: TRBJ2-3
d_gene: .
v_gene: TRBV7-9
abundance: .

CDR3aa: CASRHSGGGQYF
CDR3nt: TGTGCCAGCAGACATTCAGGGGGCGGGCAGTACTTC
j_gene: TRBJ2-7
d_gene: TRBD1
v_gene: TRBV27
abundance: .

CDR3aa: CASSLFLVSSYNEQFF
CDR3nt: TGTGCCAGCAGTTTATTTTTGGTTAGCTCCTACAATGAGCAGTTCTTC
j_gene: TRBJ2-1
d_gene: .
v_gene: TRBV27
abundance: .

CDR3aa: CASSQASQGGYEQYF
CDR3nt: TGCGCCAGCAGCCAAGCTTCCCAGGGTGGGTACGAGCAGTACTTC
j_gene: TRBJ2-7
d_gene: .
v_gene: TRBV4-1
abundance: .

CDR3aa: CASSWGLVSDTQYF
CDR3nt: TGCGCCAGCAGCTGGGGACTTGTCTCAGATACGCAGTATTTT
j_gene: TRBJ2-3
d_gene: .
v_gene: TRBV5-1
abundance: few

CDR3aa: CASSLGLNPRSGGTYEQYF
CDR3nt: TGTGCCAGCAGCTTAGGCCTCAATCCCCGGTCAGGCGGGACCTACGAGCAGTACTTC
j_gene: TRBJ2-7
d_gene: .
v_gene: TRBV13
abundance: .

CDR3aa: CASSLSHSGPYNEQFF
CDR3nt: TGCGCCAGCAGCTTGAGTCATAGCGGTCCCTACAATGAGCAGTTCTTC
j_gene: TRBJ2-1
d_gene: .
v_gene: TRBV5-1
abundance: .

CDR3aa: CASSASDFPSGNTIYF
CDR3nt: TGTGCCAGCAGCGCATCGGACTTTCCCTCTGGAAACACCATATATTTT
j_gene: TRBJ1-3
d_gene: .
v_gene: TRBV9
abundance: .

CDR3aa: CASSQGREGKVSNQPQHF
CDR3nt: TGTGCCAGCAGCCAAGGGCGGGAGGGGAAGGTTAGCAATCAGCCCCAGCATTTT
j_gene: TRBJ1-5
d_gene: .
v_gene: TRBV14
abundance: .

CDR3aa: CASSLGSGRYSPLHF
CDR3nt: TGTGCCAGCAGCTTAGGGTCGGGTCGTTATTCACCCCTCCACTTT
j_gene: TRBJ1-6
d_gene: .
v_gene: TRBV7-2
abundance: few

CDR3aa: CASSERGSNQHF
CDR3nt: TGTGCCAGCAGTGAGAGAGGTTCCAACCAGCATTTT
j_gene: TRBJ1-5
d_gene: .
v_gene: TRBV2
abundance: few

CDR3aa: CASSLDGSYEQYF
CDR3nt: TGCGCCAGCAGCTTGGACGGTTCCTACGAGCAGTACTTC
j_gene: TRBJ2-7
d_gene: .
v_gene: TRBV5-1
abundance: .

CDR3aa: CASSLSGGSQGYTF
CDR3nt: TGCGCCAGCAGCTTGTCGGGGGGGTCCCAAGGCTACACCTTC
j_gene: TRBJ1-2
d_gene: .
v_gene: TRBV5-1
abundance: .

CDR3aa: CASSTRLEDIQYF
CDR3nt: TGTGCCAGCAGCACCCGCCTTGAGGACATTCAGTACTTC
j_gene: TRBJ2-4
d_gene: .
v_gene: TRBV13
abundance: .

CDR3aa: CASKSDRGVHEQFF
CDR3nt: TGTGCCAGCAAGTCGGACAGGGGTGTGCATGAGCAGTTCTTC
j_gene: TRBJ2-1
d_gene: TRBD1
v_gene: TRBV6-1
abundance: .

CDR3aa: CASSRTGEVNTEAFF
CDR3nt: TGTGCCAGCAGCCGCACCGGGGAAGTGAACACTGAAGCTTTCTTT
j_gene: TRBJ1-1
d_gene: .
v_gene: TRBV13
abundance: .

CDR3aa: CASSLRRDRNTEAFF
CDR3nt: TGTGCCAGCAGCTTACGCCGGGACAGGAACACTGAAGCTTTCTTT
j_gene: TRBJ1-1
d_gene: TRBD1
v_gene: TRBV7-8
abundance: .

CDR3aa: CASSETAVGHQGQAFF
CDR3nt: TGTGCCAGCAGCGAGACCGCCGTGGGGCACCAAGGACAAGCTTTCTTT
j_gene: TRBJ1-1
d_gene: .
v_gene: TRBV9
abundance: .